The 20 T cell receptor beta chains below come from one sample, sequenced in a study of response to subunit inactivated influenza vaccine. TCRdb used MiXCR to reprocess the RT-PCR reads, holding one entry per CDR3 protein. The data contain around 750,000 distinct CDR3 sequences, 21% of them seen just once; the ten biggest clones take up 10%. The sequenced sample was PBMCs from blood, obtained roughly 5 days after vaccination. These receptors all come from a man aged 45-65 years who received an inactivated influenza vaccine.

The gene calls are TRBV6-2 or TRBV6-3 and TRBJ2-1; unclear D gene. The CDR3 has 14 residues. The V gene lost 0 bases and the J gene lost 9 bases, with 12 bases spanning the gap. Germline assignment: CDR1 MNHEY and CDR2 SVGEGT. CDR3 protein: CASSYSMSSTEQFF. CDR3 nucleotide sequence: TGTGCCAGCAGTTACTCTATGAGCAGTACTGAGCAGTTCTTC.

V and J are TRBV6-2 or TRBV6-3 and TRBJ2-1, with D possibly being TRBD1 (6 bases). Germline V gives CDR1 MNHEY, CDR2 SVGEGT. The CDR3 is made up of 15 amino acids. V shed 2 bases and J shed 4 bases, with 12 bases lying between them. The DNA of the CDR3 is TGTGCCAGCAGTTACCGCGACAGGTCATACAATGAGCAGTTCTTC. It is translated as CASSYRDRSYNEQFF.

The chain is built from TRBV12-3 or TRBV12-4 and TRBJ1-5; weak D call: TRBD1 (5 bases). V lost 0 bases and J lost 2, with 8 bases in between. The CDR3 is made up of 15 amino acids. CDR3 sequence reads: CASSLAQGGNQPQHF. The CDR3 bases are TGTGCCAGCAGTTTAGCCCAGGGAGGCAATCAGCCCCAGCATTTT.

V and J are TRBV6-1 and TRBJ2-7; D possibly corresponds to TRBD1 (6 bases). This CDR3 spans 15 amino acids. The V gene's germline CDR1 is MNHNS and CDR2 SASEGT. The V gene lost 6 bases and the J gene lost 7 bases, with 22 bases spanning the gap. In DNA form, the CDR3 reads TGTGCCAGCAGACTCCAGGGACACGGGCTTCAAGAGCAGTACTTC. Encoded protein: CASRLQGHGLQEQYF.

The chain uses TRBV9 and TRBJ2-1; possibly TRBD1 or TRBD2 for D (5 bases each). The V and J ends lost 0 bases and 1 base respectively, with 8 bases between them. The germline gives CDR1 SGDLS, CDR2 YYNGEE. This CDR3 has 15 residues. The CDR3 nucleotides are TGTGCCAGCAGCGTAGATGGGACGTCCTACAATGAGCAGTTCTTC. It codes for CASSVDGTSYNEQFF. The variable domain in full, completed from reference TRBV9 and TRBJ2-1, reads DSGVTQTPKHLITATGQRVTLRCSPRSGDLSVYWYQQSLDQGLQFLIQYYNGEERAKGNILERFSAQQFPDLHSELNLSSLELGDSALYFCASSVDGTSYNEQFFGPGTRLTVL.

This clonotype was observed a few times. The chain joins TRBV12-3 or TRBV12-4 to TRBJ2-2, with TRBD2 identical over 8 bases. V was pared by 6 bases and J by 1 base, with 4 bases of the junction left unmatched. CDR3 length: 15 amino acids. The CDR3 spells CASRDTSGNTGELFF. The CDR3 coding sequence is TGTGCCAGCAGGGATACTAGCGGGAACACCGGGGAGCTGTTTTTT.

This clonotype was observed many times. In nucleotides, the CDR3 is TGTGCCTGGAGGGACGACTCCTACGAGCAGTACTTC. Translating it yields CAWRDDSYEQYF. The chain couples TRBV30 to TRBJ2-7; D unresolved. The CDR3 has 12 amino acids. The V end was cut by 3 bases, the J end by 0 bases, with 6 bases between. Germline CDR1 is GTSNPN and CDR2 is SVGIG (reference sequence).

A few counts support this clonotype. The chain employs TRBV12-3 or TRBV12-4 and TRBJ1-6, with D unresolved. V was clipped by 0 bases and J by 9 bases, with 12 bases between them. The CDR3 is 15 residues long. This CDR3 is CASSLATGVSSPLHF. CDR3 DNA sequence: TGTGCCAGCAGTTTAGCGACGGGAGTGAGTTCACCCCTCCACTTT.

There are a few counts of this clonotype. The V gene is TRBV20-1, the J gene TRBJ1-5, with 9 bases aligning to TRBD1. This CDR3 region has 18 residues. Germline CDR1 is DFQATT and CDR2 is SNEGSKA (reference sequence). With V trimmed by 4 bases and J by 7 bases, 20 bases remained unmatched. CDR3: CSAKFRYSDRGGEQPQHF. Here the CDR3 DNA reads TGCAGTGCTAAGTTCCGCTACTCGGACAGGGGTGGTGAACAGCCCCAGCATTTT.

This chain connects TRBV6-2 or TRBV6-3 to TRBJ1-6, with D possibly matching TRBD1 (6 bases). V was clipped by 3 bases and J by 8 bases, with 11 bases between them. This CDR3 has 14 amino acids. Per germline, CDR1 MNHEY and CDR2 SVGEGT. CDR3 sequence: CASSYGQGYSPLHF. The CDR3 region has the DNA TGTGCCAGCAGTTATGGGCAGGGGTATTCACCCCTCCACTTT.

The chain combines TRBV30 with TRBJ2-7; D call uncertain. The V and J ends lost 5 bases and 2 bases respectively, with 16 bases between them. Germline CDR1 GTSNPN, CDR2 SVGIG (reference sequence). CDR3 size: 14 residues. In DNA form, the CDR3 reads TGTGCCTGGGGGAACAGCGTTGGGACCTACGAGCAGTACTTC. Protein: CAWGNSVGTYEQYF.

This chain joins TRBV6-6 and TRBJ1-6; D ambiguous. Trimming pared 2 bases from V and 14 bases from J, leaving 10 bases between. CDR3 length: 12 amino acids. Per germline, CDR1 MNHNY and CDR2 SVGAGI (reference sequence). The CDR3 DNA sequence: TGTGCCAGCAGTTACCAAGTGGGGACCCTCCACTTT. It specifies CASSYQVGTLHF.

The V call is TRBV9, the J call TRBJ2-1; D is unclear. Per the germline V gene, CDR1 is SGDLS and CDR2 is YYNGEE. V dropped 0 bases and J dropped 0 bases, with 13 bases sitting between them. The CDR3 covers 17 residues. The CDR3 reads CASSVDGSPSSYNEQFF. CDR3 nucleotide sequence: TGTGCCAGCAGCGTAGACGGCAGCCCCAGCTCCTACAATGAGCAGTTCTTC.

This clonotype came up a few times. The chain uses TRBV6-1 and TRBJ1-5, with 7 bases identical to TRBD1. Trimming cost V 5 bases and J 4 bases; bases outside gene matches: 8. The CDR3 contains 15 residues. The germline V gene encodes CDR1 MNHNS and CDR2 SASEGT. For the CDR3, the DNA is TGTGCCAGCAGTCCGAATACACAGGGGAATCAGCCCCAGCATTTT. Its protein is CASSPNTQGNQPQHF.

In its sample, this clonotype was seen a few times. This chain links TRBV5-1 with TRBJ2-1, with D perhaps TRBD2 (7 bases). The germline CDR1 and CDR2 sequences are SGHRS and YFSETQ. The V end lost 0 bases, the J end lost 0 bases, and 13 bases lay between the germline ends. This CDR3 contains 17 residues. CDR3 in amino acids: CASSLAGRGGSYNEQFF. The CDR3, as DNA: TGCGCCAGCAGCTTGGCAGGAAGGGGGGGCTCCTACAATGAGCAGTTCTTC.

This chain uses TRBV7-9 with TRBJ1-2; 8 bases are a match to TRBD1. V lost 5 bases, J lost 5 bases, and 7 bases stayed unmatched. CDR1 is SEHNR and CDR2 is FQNEAQ in the germline V gene (reference sequence). This CDR3 has 14 residues. The CDR3 bases are TGTGCCAGCAGCCCAAGGGACAGGCTATATGGCTACACCTTC. Amino acids: CASSPRDRLYGYTF.

J is TRBJ2-1 and V is TRBV20-1; D is possibly TRBD1 or TRBD2 (5 bases each). Trimming removed 3 bases at V and 1 base at J, with 13 bases between. This CDR3 spans 15 amino acids. Germline assignment: CDR1 DFQATT and CDR2 SNEGSKA (reference sequence). CDR3 nucleotide sequence: TGCAGTGCTAGCGGGGCGCCTGGGTCCTACAATGAGCAGTTCTTC. It translates to CSASGAPGSYNEQFF.

This rearrangement joins TRBV12-3 or TRBV12-4 to TRBJ1-2, with D unresolved. The CDR3 sequence is 15 residues long. The V gene lost 5 bases and the J gene lost 0 bases, with 13 bases spanning the gap. As DNA, the CDR3 is TGTGCCAGCAGTCTCCCCGACCGAGCTAACTATGGCTACACCTTC. It encodes CASSLPDRANYGYTF.

The rearrangement joins TRBV20-1 to TRBJ1-5, with D hard to call. The germline V and J ends were trimmed by 3 bases and 0 bases, with 12 bases remaining between them. Germline CDR1 is DFQATT and CDR2 is SNEGSKA (reference sequence). The length of the CDR3 is 15 residues. As DNA, the CDR3 is TGCAGTGCTAGTGTTGGAGATTATAGCAATCAGCCCCAGCATTTT. Translation: CSASVGDYSNQPQHF.

The table lists this clonotype with a few counts. The V and J genes are TRBV5-1 and TRBJ2-1, with D unclear. Germline V gene data show CDR1 as SGHRS and CDR2 as YFSETQ. The CDR3 contains 15 residues. The ends were cut back, 2 bases at V and 6 bases at J, with 15 bases in the middle. The CDR3 DNA is TGCGCCAGCAGCTTCGGCTGGGGATCCGGCAATGAGCAGTTCTTC. It yields the protein CASSFGWGSGNEQFF.